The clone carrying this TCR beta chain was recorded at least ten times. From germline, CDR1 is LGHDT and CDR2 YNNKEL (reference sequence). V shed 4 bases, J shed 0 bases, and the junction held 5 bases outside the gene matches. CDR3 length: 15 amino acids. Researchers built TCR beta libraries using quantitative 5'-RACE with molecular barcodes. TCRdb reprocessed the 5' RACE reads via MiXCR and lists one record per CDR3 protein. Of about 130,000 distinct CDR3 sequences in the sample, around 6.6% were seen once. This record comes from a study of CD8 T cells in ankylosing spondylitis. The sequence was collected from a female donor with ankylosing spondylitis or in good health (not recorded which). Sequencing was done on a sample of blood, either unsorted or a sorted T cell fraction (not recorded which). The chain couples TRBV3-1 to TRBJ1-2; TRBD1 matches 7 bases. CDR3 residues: CASSPTDRTNYGYTF. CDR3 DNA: TGTGCCAGCAGCCCTACGGACAGGACTAACTATGGCTACACCTTC. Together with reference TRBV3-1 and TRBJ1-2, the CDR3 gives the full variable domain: DTAVSQTPKYLVTQMGNDKSIKCEQNLGHDTMYWYKQDSKKFLKIMFSYNNKELIINETVPNRFSPKSPDKAHLNLHINSLELGDSAVYFCASSPTDRTNYGYTFGSGTRLTVV.